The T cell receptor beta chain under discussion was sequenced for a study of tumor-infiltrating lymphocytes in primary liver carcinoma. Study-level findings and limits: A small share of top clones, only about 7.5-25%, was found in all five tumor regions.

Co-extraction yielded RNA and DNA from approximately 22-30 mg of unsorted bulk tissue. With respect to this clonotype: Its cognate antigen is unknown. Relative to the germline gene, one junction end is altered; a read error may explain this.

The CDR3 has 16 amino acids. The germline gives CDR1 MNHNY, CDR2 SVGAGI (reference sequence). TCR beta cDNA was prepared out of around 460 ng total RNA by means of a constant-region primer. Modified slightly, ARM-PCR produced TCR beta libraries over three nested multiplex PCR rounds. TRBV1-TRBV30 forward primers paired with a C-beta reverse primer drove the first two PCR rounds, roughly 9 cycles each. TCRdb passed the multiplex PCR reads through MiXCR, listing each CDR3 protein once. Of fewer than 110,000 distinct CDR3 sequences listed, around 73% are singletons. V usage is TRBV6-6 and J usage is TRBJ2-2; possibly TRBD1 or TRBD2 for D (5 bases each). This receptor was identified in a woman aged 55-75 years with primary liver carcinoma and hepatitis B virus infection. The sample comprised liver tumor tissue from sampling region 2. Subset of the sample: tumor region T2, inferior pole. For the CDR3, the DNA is TGTGCCAGCAGTTCCCTAGATGGGACGAACACAGGGGAGCTGTTTTTT. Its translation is CASSSLDGTNTGELFF.